Shown below are 30 T cell receptor beta chains from a single sample sequenced in a study of cytomegalovirus exposure and HLA in healthy donors. The PCR made use of 60 Vbeta and 13 Jbeta primers. Assay used: immunoSEQ multiplex PCR; TCRdb lists only in-frame clones, some missing. The table includes under 200,000 clones, around 78% detected once. The sequenced material came from PBMCs. These receptors were obtained from a woman aged 40 to 49 in good health and CMV-seronegative.

The chain's CDR3 is CASSGGQGNSPLHF. The CDR3 nucleotides are TGTGCCAGCAGTGGCGGACAGGGTAATTCACCCCTCCACTTT. The chain joins TRBV6-4 to TRBJ1-6, with 8 bases aligning to TRBD1. CDR3 length equals 14 residues. The V gene end was trimmed by 4 bases and the J gene end by 6 bases; junction bases not matched to a gene: 2. CDR1 and CDR2 from the germline V gene are MRHNA and SNTAGT.

The rearrangement uses TRBV27 and TRBJ1-1, with D possibly matching TRBD1 (5 bases). The V end lost 4 bases, the J end lost 4 bases, and 13 bases lay between the germline ends. This CDR3 contains 14 residues. CDR1 MNHEY and CDR2 SMNVEV come from the germline V gene (reference sequence). In nucleotides, the CDR3 is TGTGCCAGCAGTTCAGGGTATGTGGGCACTGAAGCTTTCTTT. This translates into CASSSGYVGTEAFF.

The chain is built from TRBV10-3 and TRBJ2-1, with D perhaps matching TRBD2 (5 bases). CDR3 size: 17 residues. The V and J ends lost 10 bases and 0 bases respectively, with 22 bases between them. Germline CDR1 ENHRY, CDR2 SYGVKD. CDR3 sequence reads: CATQLSWTGSSYNEQFF. CDR3 nucleotide sequence: TGTGCCACCCAACTCTCTTGGACGGGGAGCTCCTACAATGAGCAGTTCTTC.

This clone was observed a handful of times. The V and J genes are TRBV2 and TRBJ1-1, with D possibly being TRBD1 (5 bases). CDR1 and CDR2 from the germline V gene are SNHLY and FYNNEI. The CDR3 contains 14 residues. V shed 3 bases and J shed 4 bases, with 12 bases lying between them. CDR3 coding DNA: TGTGCCAGCAGTGATATCGGGGGGAGCACTGAAGCTTTCTTT. Amino acid sequence: CASSDIGGSTEAFF. The whole variable domain, filled in from reference TRBV2 and TRBJ1-1, reads EPEVTQTPSHQVTQMGQEVILRCVPISNHLYFYWYRQILGQKVEFLVSFYNNEISEKSEIFDDQFSVERPDGSNFTLKIRSTKLEDSAMYFCASSDIGGSTEAFFGQGTRLTVV.

The chain carries TRBV4-1 and TRBJ2-7, with TRBD1 identical over 8 bases. This CDR3 is built from 16 residues. The V gene end was trimmed by 4 bases and the J gene end by 2 bases; junction bases not matched to a gene: 10. CDR1 is MGHRA and CDR2 is YSYEKL in the germline V gene. Here the CDR3 reads CASSRGTGGRTYEQYF. In nucleotides, the CDR3 is TGCGCCAGCAGCCGCGGGACAGGCGGTCGAACCTACGAGCAGTACTTC.

The chain has TRBV29-1 and TRBJ2-2; the D gene is possibly TRBD2 (6 bases). Trimming removed 4 bases from V and 4 bases from J, with 7 bases in between. Germline lookup yields CDR1 SQVTM and CDR2 ANQGSEA. This CDR3 has 12 amino acids. In DNA form, the CDR3 reads TGCAGCGTTGGGCGGGGCACCGGGGAGCTGTTTTTT. This translates into CSVGRGTGELFF.

This chain connects TRBV7-6 to TRBJ2-1; 10 bases align to TRBD2. Germline CDR1 SGHVS, CDR2 FNYEAQ. Trimming at V came to 5 bases and at J to 8 bases, leaving 6 bases not matched to a gene. CDR3 length equals 14 residues. CDR3 region: CASSALAGAYEQFF. In DNA form, the CDR3 reads TGTGCCAGCAGCGCCCTAGCGGGGGCCTATGAGCAGTTCTTC.

The rearrangement uses TRBV15 and TRBJ1-5; D not resolved. The CDR3 is 13 amino acids. V was clipped by 0 bases and J by 7 bases, with 7 bases between them. Per the germline V gene, CDR1 is LNHNV and CDR2 is YYDKDF (reference sequence). In DNA, the CDR3 is TGTGCCACCAGCAGAGATTTGCGACAGCCCCAGCATTTT. It is translated as CATSRDLRQPQHF.

The V gene is TRBV5-1, the J gene TRBJ2-1; D ambiguous. The V end was cut by 1 base, the J end by 15 bases, with 14 bases between. The CDR3 is made up of 12 amino acids. From germline, CDR1 is SGHRS and CDR2 YFSETQ. DNA for the CDR3: TGCGCCAGCAGCTTGTCGGGTATAATCTGGTTCTTC. Protein: CASSLSGIIWFF.

The rearrangement uses TRBV13 and TRBJ2-6; D is possibly TRBD2 (5 bases). Germline CDR1 PRHDT, CDR2 FYEKMQ (reference sequence). The V end was cut by 7 bases, the J end by 0 bases, with 19 bases between. This CDR3 is built from 18 residues. CDR3 region: CASTFGRLRGSGANVLTF. The CDR3 DNA sequence: TGTGCCAGCACCTTTGGCAGGTTACGGGGCTCTGGGGCCAACGTCCTGACTTTC. The whole variable domain, remainder taken from reference TRBV13 and TRBJ2-6, is AAGVIQSPRHLIKEKRETATLKCYPIPRHDTVYWYQQGPGQDPQFLISFYEKMQSDKGSIPDRFSAQQFSDYHSELNMSSLELGDSALYFCASTFGRLRGSGANVLTFGAGSRLTVL.

J is TRBJ1-5 and V is TRBV7-6, with 7 bases matching TRBD1. J gave up 6 bases and V 1 base, and 9 bases lay outside the gene matches. This CDR3 region has 16 residues. Germline lookup yields CDR1 SGHVS and CDR2 FNYEAQ. The DNA of the CDR3 is TGTGCCAGCAGCTTAGGTTCAGGGGGAGAGGGTCAGCCCCAGCATTTT. Translating gives CASSLGSGGEGQPQHF. The full variable domain, in which reference TRBV7-6 and TRBJ1-5 provide the parts outside the CDR3, is GAGVSQSPRYKVTKRGQDVALRCDPISGHVSLYWYRQALGQGPEFLTYFNYEAQQDKSGLPNDRFSAERPEGSISTLTIQRTEQRDSAMYRCASSLGSGGEGQPQHFGDGTRLSIL.

The CDR3 DNA sequence: TGTGCCAGCAGCGTAGGGGCTACCTACACTGAAGCTTTCTTT. It encodes CASSVGATYTEAFF. This sequence joins TRBV9 and TRBJ1-1; D unresolved. The CDR3 contains 14 residues. Trimming removed 0 bases at V and 3 bases at J, with 9 bases between. In germline, CDR1 is SGDLS, CDR2 YYNGEE.

The genes are TRBV14 and TRBJ1-2, with 9 bases matching TRBD1. Trimming removed 3 bases from V and 8 bases from J; junction bases left unmatched: 13. In germline, CDR1 is SGHDN, CDR2 FVKESK. This CDR3 has 16 amino acids. The CDR3 bases are TGTGCCAGCAGCCAGGGACAGGGAACCCTATGGCGGGGCTACACCTTC. Translated: CASSQGQGTLWRGYTF.

In this sample, this clone is large (0.1 to 1%). The chain is built from TRBV4-1 and TRBJ2-7; TRBD2 aligns across 10 bases. The CDR3 length is 15 residues. Germline loops: CDR1 MGHRA, CDR2 YSYEKL. The V gene end was trimmed by 1 base and the J gene end by 0 bases; junction bases not matched to a gene: 0. For the CDR3, the DNA is TGCGCCAGCAGCCAAGCTAGCGGGGGCTCCTACGAGCAGTACTTC. Translation gives CASSQASGGSYEQYF.

The V gene is TRBV14, the J gene TRBJ2-5; 11 nucleotides agree with TRBD2. With the DNA end fitting TRBJ2-7 better, the J assignment may be wrong. CDR3 length: 17 residues. Looked up from germline, CDR1 is SGHDN and CDR2 is FVKESK. The CDR3 loop is CASSQDGLLAGAYEQYF. In DNA, the CDR3 is TGTGCCAGCAGCCAGGATGGGCTACTAGCGGGGGCGTACGAGCAGTACTTC.

This clone was picked up one time. The V and J genes are TRBV2 and TRBJ2-1; 7 positions match TRBD2. The CDR3 consists of 13 residues. Germline V gene lookup returns CDR1 SNHLY and CDR2 FYNNEI. The V segment lost 0 bases and the J segment 11 bases; nucleotides outside the gene matches: 4. In DNA, the CDR3 is TGTGCCAGCAGTGAAGCTGGACTAGGCAAGCAGTTCTTC. Amino acids: CASSEAGLGKQFF.

The rearrangement uses TRBV19 and TRBJ1-2; 8 bases fit TRBD1. J gave up 8 bases and V 5 bases, and 13 bases lay outside the gene matches. Germline values: CDR1 LNHDA, CDR2 SQIVND (reference sequence). CDR3 length: 15 residues. CDR3 nucleotide sequence: TGTGCCAGTAGTCCACGGACAGGGTGGCAGCAGGGCTACACCTTC. It codes for CASSPRTGWQQGYTF. The whole variable domain, filled in from reference TRBV19 and TRBJ1-2, reads DGGITQSPKYLFRKEGQNVTLSCEQNLNHDAMYWYRQDPGQGLRLIYYSQIVNDFQKGDIAEGYSVSREKKESFPLTVTSAQKNPTAFYLCASSPRTGWQQGYTFGSGTRLTVV.

J is TRBJ2-3 and V is TRBV6-1, with 7 bases fitting TRBD2. There are 17 residues in the CDR3. The germline V gene has CDR1 MNHNS and CDR2 SASEGT. V trimming: 5 bases; J trimming: 4 bases; junction bases outside the gene matches: 15. The CDR3 protein is CASSQEGGSGLADTQYF. CDR3 bases: TGTGCCAGCAGTCAAGAGGGAGGTAGCGGGTTAGCAGATACGCAGTATTTT.

The J gene is TRBJ2-5, the V gene TRBV6-5; TRBD2 is a possible D gene (6 bases). There are 14 residues in the CDR3. Trimming shortened V by 2 bases and J by 4 bases, and 11 bases separated the two germline ends. Germline lookup yields CDR1 MNHEY and CDR2 SVGAGI. The CDR3 loop reads CASSYIGGGETQYF. CDR3 DNA sequence: TGTGCCAGCAGTTACATCGGGGGAGGAGAGACCCAGTACTTC.

The gene calls are TRBV7-9 and TRBJ2-5; TRBD2 matches 15 bases. The CDR3 is made up of 19 amino acids. With V trimmed by 5 bases and J by 5 bases, 15 bases remained unmatched. The germline CDR1 and CDR2 sequences are SEHNR and FQNEAQ (reference sequence). CDR3 amino acids: CASSPPGLAGGRAIETQYF. The DNA of the CDR3 is TGTGCCAGCAGCCCGCCGGGACTAGCGGGGGGCCGGGCCATCGAGACCCAGTACTTC. Based on the CDR3 plus reference TRBV7-9 and TRBJ2-5, the full variable domain is DTGVSQNPRHKITKRGQNVTFRCDPISEHNRLYWYRQTLGQGPEFLTYFQNEAQLEKSRLLSDRFSAERPKGSFSTLEIQRTEQGDSAMYLCASSPPGLAGGRAIETQYFGPGTRLLVL.

V usage is TRBV13 and J usage is TRBJ2-1, with D perhaps TRBD1 (6 bases). The V gene lost 4 bases and the J gene lost 2 bases, with 18 bases spanning the gap. The CDR3 sequence is 17 residues long. CDR1 PRHDT and CDR2 FYEKMQ come from the germline V gene (reference sequence). Here the CDR3 reads CASSSLAAGAPYNEQFF. Here the CDR3 DNA reads TGTGCCAGCAGCTCACTCGCAGCAGGGGCTCCCTACAATGAGCAGTTCTTC. The full variable domain, in which reference TRBV13 and TRBJ2-1 provide the parts outside the CDR3, is AAGVIQSPRHLIKEKRETATLKCYPIPRHDTVYWYQQGPGQDPQFLISFYEKMQSDKGSIPDRFSAQQFSDYHSELNMSSLELGDSALYFCASSSLAAGAPYNEQFFGPGTRLTVL.

V usage is TRBV19 and J usage is TRBJ2-1; 7 positions match TRBD2. V dropped 5 bases and J dropped 9; count of bases not matched to a gene: 19. Germline assignment: CDR1 LNHDA and CDR2 SQIVND (reference sequence). The CDR3 sequence is 17 residues long. DNA of the CDR3: TGTGCCAGTAGTGGGCTAGCGGCCCCTTTCCTCGGGGGTGAGCAGTTCTTC. Translated, it gives CASSGLAAPFLGGEQFF. The full variable domain, in which reference TRBV19 and TRBJ2-1 provide the parts outside the CDR3, is DGGITQSPKYLFRKEGQNVTLSCEQNLNHDAMYWYRQDPGQGLRLIYYSQIVNDFQKGDIAEGYSVSREKKESFPLTVTSAQKNPTAFYLCASSGLAAPFLGGEQFFGPGTRLTVL.

The V and J genes are TRBV7-2 and TRBJ2-2, with 10 bases lining up with TRBD2. V shed 3 bases and J 5 bases; nucleotides not matched to a gene: 15. The CDR3 contains 19 residues. Germline V gene sequence: CDR1 SGHTA, CDR2 FQGNSA. Here the CDR3 DNA reads TGTGCCAGCAGCTTGGGCTGGCGAGAGCGGGGGGGCCGGACCGGGGAGCTGTTTTTT. It codes for CASSLGWRERGGRTGELFF.

This clone was seen a single time. The J gene is TRBJ1-1, the V gene TRBV11-2; possibly TRBD1 for D (6 bases). This CDR3 is built from 15 residues. Per germline, CDR1 SGHAT and CDR2 FQNNGV. The ends were cut back, 5 bases at V and 1 base at J, with 14 bases in the middle. The DNA for the CDR3 is TGTGCCAGCAGCGGACCCATGGGGGCGAACACTGAAGCTTTCTTT. This codes for CASSGPMGANTEAFF.

This sequence joins TRBV27 and TRBJ1-4; TRBD1 agrees at 8 bases. The CDR3 covers 16 residues. The ends lost 3 bases at V and 8 bases at J; junction bases unmatched: 11. Germline V lookup: CDR1 MNHEY, CDR2 SMNVEV (reference sequence). The CDR3 coding sequence is TGTGCCAGCAGTTTCCGAGGACAGGGAGGGTTCGAAAAACTGTTTTTT. Translated: CASSFRGQGGFEKLFF. Complete variable domain (other parts from reference TRBV27 and TRBJ1-4): EAQVTQNPRYLITVTGKKLTVTCSQNMNHEYMSWYRQDPGLGLRQIYYSMNVEVTDKGDVPEGYKVSRKEKRNFPLILESPSPNQTSLYFCASSFRGQGGFEKLFFGSGTQLSVL.

This rearrangement joins TRBV19 to TRBJ2-2; 8 positions match TRBD2. Losses at the gene ends were 11 bases for V and 5 bases for J; bases not matched to a gene: 10. Germline V lookup: CDR1 LNHDA, CDR2 SQIVND (reference sequence). The CDR3 extends over 14 amino acids. The CDR3 loop is CAVARGGGTGELFF. CDR3 in DNA: TGTGCCGTAGCACGGGGGGGAGGTACCGGGGAGCTGTTTTTT.

This rearrangement joins TRBV5-1 to TRBJ2-7; D is possibly TRBD2 (6 bases). The V end lost 1 base, the J end lost 3 bases, and 14 bases lay between the germline ends. The CDR3 length is 15 residues. The germline CDR1 and CDR2 sequences are SGHRS and YFSETQ. CDR3 sequence (DNA): TGCGCCAGCAGCTTGTTTGCGGGGAACCTCTACGAGCAGTACTTC. Translation: CASSLFAGNLYEQYF.

The genes are TRBV6-1 and TRBJ1-1; 7 bases map to TRBD1. Per the germline V gene, CDR1 is MNHNS and CDR2 is SASEGT. This CDR3 region has 14 residues. The J segment lost 10 bases and the V segment lost 4 bases, leaving 12 bases of the junction unmatched. In DNA, the CDR3 is TGTGCCAGCAGTGGTAACTTACAGGGGAGTGGAGCTTTCTTT. It yields the protein CASSGNLQGSGAFF.

The chain recombines TRBV4-2 with TRBJ2-1; D possibly corresponds to TRBD1 (5 bases). V was shortened by 3 bases and J by 0 bases, with 12 bases between the two germline ends. Germline V gene sequence: CDR1 LGHNA, CDR2 YNFKEQ. This CDR3 has 16 amino acids. The DNA of the CDR3 is TGTGCCAGCAGCCAGAAGACAGCAAGCTCCTACAATGAGCAGTTCTTC. Translating it yields CASSQKTASSYNEQFF.

This chain links TRBV5-1 with TRBJ2-5; TRBD2 matches at 8 bases. Germline CDR1 reads SGHRS; CDR2 reads YFSETQ. J was trimmed by 3 bases and V by 7 bases; bases with no gene match: 2. The CDR3 extends over 12 amino acids. This CDR3 is CASSGGEETQYF. DNA for the CDR3: TGCGCCAGCTCGGGGGGGGAAGAGACCCAGTACTTC.